This TCR beta chain was captured by sequencing in a study of vaccination effects on CD4 cells after COVID-19. Study-level findings and limits: Missing from the study were early post-infection timepoints, and its convalescent patients were few.

Comments on this clone: Its antigen is as yet unknown.

Sequencing was performed with immunoSEQ multiplex PCR; in TCRdb, only in-frame clones are kept and a portion is missing. The sample holds about 32,000 clones, 72% seen once. V was clipped by 1 base and J by 8 bases; unmatched bases: 6. The V gene's germline CDR1 is SGHRS and CDR2 YFSETQ. The CDR3 consists of 15 residues. ViraFEST used viral peptide pools to expand antigen-specific CD4+ T cells before sequencing. Around day 10 of culture, CD4+ T cells were separated out. Participants were vaccinated with two doses of either the BNT162b2 or mRNA-1273 vaccine. Prior SARS-CoV-2 infection was absent in the vaccine recipients, as shown by negative nucleocapsid antibodies. Cultures used 2.1 million or so PBMC per well, roughly 11 IU/ml IL-2 and around 9.7 ug/ml peptides. Fresh IL-2-containing medium replaced half the medium on days 3 and 7.

Sample: CD4+ T cells from PBMCs cultured with HCoV-229E spike peptides, taken after COVID-19 vaccination. The receptor was isolated from a human donor who received a COVID-19 vaccine. The chain recombines TRBV5-1 with TRBJ2-4; 10 bases are shared with TRBD2. The CDR3, as DNA: TGCGCCAGCAGCTTGAGAGCGGGGGGGCGAGACATTCAGTACTTC. It yields the protein CASSLRAGGRDIQYF. Full variable domain (missing parts from reference TRBV5-1 and TRBJ2-4): KAGVTQTPRYLIKTRGQQVTLSCSPISGHRSVSWYQQTPGQGLQFLFEYFSETQRNKGNFPGRFSGRQFSNSRSEMNVSTLELGDSALYLCASSLRAGGRDIQYFGAGTRLSVL.